This T cell receptor (beta chain) was sequenced for a study of cytomegalovirus exposure and HLA in healthy donors. Sequencing used immunoSEQ multiplex PCR; TCRdb keeps in-frame clones, though not all of them. The sample contains some 61,000 clones, approximately 97% of which appear only once. This CDR3 contains 11 residues. The V gene's germline CDR1 is DFQATT and CDR2 SNEGSKA (reference sequence). V was clipped by 2 bases and J by 1 base, with 2 bases between them. Input material: PBMCs. The chain uses TRBV20-1 and TRBJ1-1; D ambiguous. The clonotype was recovered from a woman under 30 in good health and CMV-seropositive. The CDR3, as DNA: TGCAGTGCTAGACAGAACACTGAAGCTTTCTTT. As protein: CSARQNTEAFF.